The 8 T cell receptor beta chains given below trace back to one sample, sequenced in a study of post-analysis software for immune sequencing data. Study findings and constraints: The study found TRBV5-6, TRBV5-1 and TRBV20-1 among 4 or 5 TRBV segments more frequent in patients than controls.

For these TCRs, the target antigens are not known. The authors incorporated unique molecular identifiers into the TCR beta cDNA libraries. TCRdb analysed the PCR reads with MiXCR anew, one entry per CDR3 protein. The top ten hold over 4.5% of the sample, which has roughly 800,000 distinct CDR3 sequences, around 42% seen once. The sequencing sample was made of blood. Receptor source: a girl aged 5-17 years with multiple sclerosis.

This rearrangement joins TRBV20-1 to TRBJ2-7, with 7 positions matching TRBD1. V gave up 7 bases and J gave up 0 bases; unmatched junction bases: 6. Germline V gene sequence: CDR1 DFQATT, CDR2 SNEGSKA (reference sequence). The CDR3 runs 13 residues. In nucleotides, the CDR3 is TGCAGTGTAAGACAGGGAAGCTCCTACGAGCAGTACTTC. Its translation: CSVRQGSSYEQYF.

This clonotype was observed once. The chain couples TRBV21-1 to TRBJ2-7; the table's D gene call, TRBD2, was not cross checked with the DNA. TRBV21-1 is annotated as a pseudogene. This CDR3 region has 18 residues. The CDR3 DNA sequence: TGTGCCAGCATACCCACTAAAAGGACGGCCTCAAGCTCCTACGAGCAGTACTTC. Its protein is CASIPTKRTASSSYEQYF.

This chain links TRBV20-1 with TRBJ2-7; perhaps TRBD1 as D (5 bases). This CDR3 region has 14 residues. The germline V and J ends were trimmed by 0 bases and 3 bases, with 12 bases remaining between them. Germline V CDR1 and CDR2: DFQATT, SNEGSKA (reference sequence). CDR3 sequence: CSARDGRVLYEQYF. In nucleotides, the CDR3 is TGCAGTGCTAGAGATGGCAGGGTTCTCTACGAGCAGTACTTC.

The chain employs TRBV20-1 and TRBJ2-7; no definite D call. Gene TRBJ2-5 matches the end of the DNA better, so the J call may be wrong. Germline CDR1 is DFQATT and CDR2 is SNEGSKA (reference sequence). The CDR3 spans 11 residues. DNA of the CDR3: TGCAGTGCCCCCACCGGGGAGACCCAGTACTTC. Residues: CSAPTGETQYF.

This clonotype has a handful of counts. The chain recombines TRBV20-1 with TRBJ2-5; D gene uncertain. This CDR3 region has 12 residues. Per the germline V gene, CDR1 is DFQATT and CDR2 is SNEGSKA (reference sequence). The CDR3 loop reads CSSGGPQETQYF. The CDR3 DNA reads as TGCAGCTCCGGCGGACCCCAAGAGACCCAGTACTTC.

The rearrangement uses TRBV5-1 and TRBJ2-5; no definite D call. Deletions cut 5 bases from V and 4 bases from J, with 9 bases between. Germline CDR1 SGHRS, CDR2 YFSETQ. The CDR3 runs 12 residues. The CDR3 DNA follows: TGCGCCAGCAGGGATTCGAGAGAGACCCAGTACTTC. Protein product: CASRDSRETQYF. Combining the CDR3 with reference TRBV5-1 and TRBJ2-5 gives the whole variable domain KAGVTQTPRYLIKTRGQQVTLSCSPISGHRSVSWYQQTPGQGLQFLFEYFSETQRNKGNFPGRFSGRQFSNSRSEMNVSTLELGDSALYLCASRDSRETQYFGPGTRLLVL.

This clonotype has only a few counts. The CDR3 nucleotides read TGTGCCAGCAGCCCTACCCGAACCTACGAGCAGTACTTC. As protein: CASSPTRTYEQYF. The chain links TRBV3-1 to TRBJ2-7; no firm D call. The ends were cut back, 4 bases at V and 2 bases at J, with 9 bases in the middle. The CDR3 length is 13 residues. Germline CDR1 LGHDT, CDR2 YNNKEL (reference sequence).

The rearrangement joins TRBV11-2 to TRBJ2-1; 10 nucleotides align to TRBD2. Germline trimming cut 5 bases from V and 8 bases from J; bases unmatched to any gene: 9. Germline V CDR1 and CDR2: SGHAT, FQNNGV. The CDR3 spans 15 residues. The CDR3 region has the DNA TGTGCCAGCAGCCAGGGGACTAGCGACGACGATGAGCAGTTCTTC. It encodes CASSQGTSDDDEQFF.